This is a list of T cell receptor beta chains from one sample in a study of T cell changes during pregnancy in multiple sclerosis. Measured with immunoSEQ multiplex PCR; TCRdb has only the in-frame clones, and not every one. The sample lists about 61,000 clones, around 90% occurring once. This specimen consisted of peripheral blood, obtained in the first trimester of pregnancy. Receptors originate from a female donor in good health, enrolled as a control in a pregnancy study. The CDR3 runs from the conserved cysteine through the conserved F or W. Rows give clone size only sometimes, using once, few, many, or a class for an expanded clone.

TRBV19,TRBJ2-5,13,-,CASSDRLPYPQYF
TRBV11-1,TRBJ1-1,14,-,CASSMTGGRTEAFF
TRBV10-3,TRBJ1-1,14,-,CAISVGQEFTEAFF
TRBV7-9,TRBJ1-1,11,-,CASSPDRVAFF
TRBV4-1,TRBJ1-3,18,-,CASSQDFGGTIRGNTIYF
TRBV18,TRBJ1-2,13,once,CASSDGTDYGYTF
TRBV6-1,TRBJ1-1,14,-,CASSLDRAETEAFF
TRBV29-1,TRBJ2-1,14,-,CSVSGASSYNEQFF
TRBV28,TRBJ2-3,14,-,CASRRGGAGHTQYF
TRBV7-8,TRBJ1-5,18,-,CASSPDGAGGYSNQPQHF
TRBV5-1,TRBJ2-7,14,-,CASSLARTGNEQYF
TRBV27,TRBJ2-7,13,-,CASTKGQGDEQYF
TRBV9,TRBJ2-3,15,-,CASSVGGSGGDTQYF
TRBV29-1,TRBJ1-2,13,once,CSTGDREDYGYTF
TRBV5-8,TRBJ1-3,17,-,CASSLVVTGGGGNTIYF
TRBV4-2,TRBJ2-1,15,-,CASSPRLASFDEQFF
TRBV10-2,TRBJ1-2,12,many,CASSRDSGGYTF
TRBV7-2,TRBJ1-4,18,-,CASSLVRLSSSTNEKLFF
TRBV4-3,TRBJ2-5,12,-,CASSQDRETQYF
TRBV30,TRBJ1-5,14,-,CAWNPQDINQPQHF
TRBV11-3,TRBJ2-5,13,-,CASSSGELETQYF
TRBV30,TRBJ2-7,14,-,CAWSAGLASYEQYF
TRBV27,TRBJ2-7,14,-,CASSLGPAGYEQYF
TRBV6-4,TRBJ2-6,15,few,CASSSGESGANVLTF
TRBV15,TRBJ2-7,17,-,CATSRVPGTAISYEQYF
TRBV9,TRBJ2-1,14,-,CASSDPDSYNEQFF
TRBV7-8,TRBJ2-3,16,-,CASSLWTGSSTDTQYF
TRBV30,TRBJ1-1,13,-,CAWSRQGGTEAFF
TRBV4-3,TRBJ2-3,13,-,CASSQELADTQYF
TRBV5-4,TRBJ2-7,19,-,CASSQIFNPGLAIYYEQYF
TRBV4-1,TRBJ1-2,14,once,CASSQDAGAAGYTF
TRBV13,TRBJ1-1,15,-,CASSSYLDSGPEAFF
TRBV9,TRBJ2-2,15,once,CASSSGGVVTGELFF
TRBV9,TRBJ2-3,12,-,CASSSPSDTQYF
TRBV23-1,TRBJ1-2,15,-,CASSRFKDLAGGYTF
TRBV30,TRBJ1-5,13,-,CAWSSEANQPQHF
TRBV9,TRBJ2-1,15,once,CASSPRLVSYNEQFF
TRBV7-8,TRBJ2-7,17,-,CASSSPDGLAVTYEQYF
TRBV9,TRBJ1-1,13,-,CASSVSTGTEAFF